This TCR beta chain comes out of a study of T cell responses to AZD1222 COVID-19 vaccine. Findings of the study overall: Donors skewed white British and female; clonal diversity was possibly underestimated. Mapped onto spike, vaccine-associated CD4 TCRs spanned it and were dominant at 160-218 and 743-854. Receipt of two AZD1222 doses was followed by a rise in Spike-specific TCR breadth and depth.

The germline V gene has CDR1 LNHDA and CDR2 SQIVND (reference sequence). The CDR3 sequence is 15 residues long. Trimming took 6 bases from V and 2 from J; bases not matched to a gene: 5. Details on this clone: Its antigen is not known.

Assay used: immunoSEQ multiplex PCR; TCRdb lists only in-frame clones, some missing. Among around 150,000 clones listed, almost 95% were seen once. This TCR derives from an adult who received the AZD1222 COVID-19 vaccine. The sequencing here drew on peripheral blood, taken 28 days after the second AZD1222 dose. The chain links TRBV19 to TRBJ1-5, with TRBD1 matching 9 bases. The CDR3 DNA reads TGTGCCAGTAGGGACAGGGGTGGAGGCAATCAGCCCCAGCATTTT. Translated: CASRDRGGGNQPQHF.